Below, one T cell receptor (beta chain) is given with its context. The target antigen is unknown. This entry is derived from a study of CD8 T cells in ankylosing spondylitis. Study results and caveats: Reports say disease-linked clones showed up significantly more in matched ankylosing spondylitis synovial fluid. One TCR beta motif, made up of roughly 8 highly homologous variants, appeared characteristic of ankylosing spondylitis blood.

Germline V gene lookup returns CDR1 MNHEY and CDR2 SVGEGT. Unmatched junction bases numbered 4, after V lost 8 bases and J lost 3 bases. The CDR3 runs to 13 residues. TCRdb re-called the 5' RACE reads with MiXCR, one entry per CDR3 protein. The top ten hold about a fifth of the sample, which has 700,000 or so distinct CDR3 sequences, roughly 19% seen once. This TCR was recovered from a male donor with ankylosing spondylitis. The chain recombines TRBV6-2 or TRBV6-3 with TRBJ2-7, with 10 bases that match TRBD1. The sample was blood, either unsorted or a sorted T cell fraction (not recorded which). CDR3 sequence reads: CASCWTGGYEQYF. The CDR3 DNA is TGTGCCAGCTGCTGGACAGGGGGCTACGAGCAGTACTTC.